Presented here are 17 T cell receptor beta chains from one specimen sequenced in a study of T cells in localized non-small cell lung cancer. TCRdb keeps only in-frame clones here, not all; method: immunoSEQ multiplex PCR. The sample holds a few thousand clones, 30% to 45% seen once. The sample was normal lung tissue next to the tumor, taken before any cancer treatment. Receptor source: a woman aged 35-75 years with stage II squamous cell lung carcinoma.

The chain combines TRBV18 with TRBJ2-2; the D call may be TRBD1 or TRBD2 (5 bases each). V was cut by 4 bases and J by 7 bases, with 19 bases left in between. Germline CDR1 KGHSH, CDR2 LQKENI. CDR3 length equals 16 residues. CDR3 sequence: CASSRFGTPEGGELFF. The CDR3 bases are TGTGCCAGCTCACGGTTCGGGACGCCCGAAGGCGGGGAGCTGTTTTTT.

The V gene is TRBV19, the J gene TRBJ1-1; D call uncertain. V was pared by 4 bases and J by 3 bases, with 9 bases between. CDR3 length: 13 residues. The V gene's germline CDR1 is LNHDA and CDR2 SQIVND (reference sequence). CDR3 nucleotides: TGTGCCAGTAGTACCCTGGCGGACACTGAAGCTTTCTTT. It yields the protein CASSTLADTEAFF.

The J gene is TRBJ2-3, the V gene TRBV6-8; D is undetermined. V was cut by 8 bases and J by 3 bases, with 15 bases left in between. CDR1 and CDR2 from the germline V gene are MNHGY and SAAAGT. This CDR3 region has 14 residues. The CDR3 DNA follows: TGTGCCAGCCGTCTCCATGGGGATACAGATACGCAGTATTTT. Protein sequence: CASRLHGDTDTQYF.

J is TRBJ2-1 and V is TRBV6-8, with D possibly being TRBD2 (5 bases). The CDR3 loop spans 15 amino acids. Trimming left V 8 bases short and J 6 bases short, with 20 bases between. Germline V lookup: CDR1 MNHGY, CDR2 SAAAGT. The CDR3 nucleotides read TGTGCCAGCCAAAACCGGGATTCTTCTTTCAATGAGCAGTTCTTC. Encoded protein: CASQNRDSSFNEQFF.

By share, this clone ranks as medium-sized (0.01 to 0.1%). The chain couples TRBV11-3 to TRBJ2-5; D may correspond to TRBD1 or TRBD2 (6 bases each). CDR1 is SGHNT and CDR2 is YENEEA in the germline V gene. Trimming removed 3 bases from V and 2 bases from J, with 16 bases in between. This CDR3 spans 16 amino acids. CDR3 sequence: CASSLGGRVGQETQYF. The CDR3 DNA follows: TGTGCCAGCAGCTTGGGGGGCCGGGTAGGGCAAGAGACCCAGTACTTC.

The gene calls are TRBV25-1 and TRBJ2-1; TRBD1 matches at 9 bases. The CDR3 is 18 amino acids. The germline CDR1 and CDR2 sequences are MGHDK and SYGVNS. J gave up 4 bases and V 3 bases, and 13 bases lay outside the gene matches. CDR3 nucleotide sequence: TGTGCCAGCAGTGATCCCCTTTCAGGGACAGGGATTTACAATGAGCAGTTCTTC. This sequence encodes CASSDPLSGTGIYNEQFF.

The chain combines TRBV28 with TRBJ1-5; maybe TRBD1 (5 bases). CDR3 size: 14 residues. Germline lookup yields CDR1 MDHEN and CDR2 SYDVKM. V was trimmed by 6 bases and J by 5 bases, leaving 14 bases between them. The CDR3 here is CASRWDLNYQPQHF. For the CDR3, the DNA is TGTGCCAGCAGATGGGACTTGAATTATCAGCCCCAGCATTTT.

The V and J genes are TRBV14 and TRBJ1-3; D is possibly TRBD1 (5 bases). The CDR3 has 16 amino acids. Germline V gene data show CDR1 as SGHDN and CDR2 as FVKESK. V was clipped by 1 base and J by 4 bases, with 14 bases between them. CDR3 amino acids: CASSQVAHRQGNTIYF. The CDR3 coding sequence is TGTGCCAGCAGCCAAGTAGCGCACAGGCAAGGAAACACCATATATTTT.

CDR3 sequence reads: CASSGAGQASSYEQYV. The CDR3 DNA is TGTGCCAGCAGCGGGGCGGGACAGGCGAGCTCCTACGAGCAGTACGTC. The chain recombines TRBV28 with TRBJ2-7, with 8 bases lining up with TRBD1. Germline assignment: CDR1 MDHEN and CDR2 SYDVKM. This CDR3 contains 16 residues. V shed 6 bases, J shed 0 bases, and the junction held 10 bases outside the gene matches.

This clone has more than one count but fewer than ten. The V and J genes are TRBV15 and TRBJ2-3; D not resolved. Deletions cut 3 bases from V and 1 base from J, with 8 bases between. The CDR3 length is 14 residues. CDR1 is LNHNV and CDR2 is YYDKDF in the germline V gene (reference sequence). In DNA, the CDR3 is TGTGCCACCAGCAGCCCCCCGCGCACAGATACGCAGTATTTT. Its translation is CATSSPPRTDTQYF.

The chain recombines TRBV18 with TRBJ1-4, with D possibly TRBD1 on 5 matching bases. This CDR3 is 17 amino acids long. The V gene lost 4 bases and the J gene lost 8 bases, with 23 bases spanning the gap. Germline loops: CDR1 KGHSH, CDR2 LQKENI. The CDR3, as DNA: TGTGCCAGCTCACTTCACCCCGGGGAGCCGGGGGGAGAAAAACTGTTTTTT. Protein product: CASSLHPGEPGGEKLFF.

The chain links TRBV11-3 to TRBJ2-5; no clear D. The V gene lost 1 base and the J gene lost 2 bases, with 8 bases spanning the gap. The CDR3 is made up of 14 amino acids. Per germline, CDR1 SGHNT and CDR2 YENEEA. The CDR3 coding sequence is TGTGCCAGCAGCTTAGGGGCAGCGCAAGAGACCCAGTACTTC. It yields the protein CASSLGAAQETQYF.

This clone was found a few times. V gene TRBV11-3 combines with J gene TRBJ1-1, with 8 bases lining up with TRBD1. The junction had 5 bases not matched to a gene; V was cut back by 3 bases and J by 5 bases. Germline-derived CDR1 and CDR2 are SGHNT and YENEEA. The CDR3 is made up of 14 amino acids. CDR3 DNA sequence: TGTGCCAGCAGCTTGACAGGGGTGGGGACTGAAGCTTTCTTT. It specifies CASSLTGVGTEAFF.

In its sample, this clone ranks as medium-sized. The chain carries TRBV6-8 and TRBJ1-1; TRBD1 is a possible D gene (5 bases). The CDR3 totals 15 residues. Germline values: CDR1 MNHGY, CDR2 SAAAGT. The ends were cut back, 8 bases at V and 1 base at J, with 17 bases in the middle. The CDR3 sequence: CASLPGAGGNTEAFF. As DNA, the CDR3 is TGTGCCAGCCTTCCCGGGGCTGGAGGGAACACTGAAGCTTTCTTT.

The chain uses TRBV18 and TRBJ2-1; D not certain. Germline-derived CDR1 and CDR2 are KGHSH and LQKENI. The V end lost 5 bases, the J end lost 0 bases, and 23 bases lay between the germline ends. The CDR3 loop spans 19 amino acids. Here the CDR3 reads CASSKDGPYTLSSYNEQFF. As DNA, the CDR3 is TGTGCCAGCTCAAAAGATGGACCTTACACCCTGAGCTCCTACAATGAGCAGTTCTTC.

By share of the sample, this clone is medium-sized. The chain combines TRBV11-3 with TRBJ1-5; no definite D call. The germline gives CDR1 SGHNT, CDR2 YENEEA. V lost 0 bases, J lost 1 base, and 7 bases lay in between. The CDR3 extends over 15 amino acids. This chain's CDR3 is CASSLDYSSNQPQHF. The CDR3 DNA follows: TGTGCCAGCAGCTTAGACTACTCCAGCAATCAGCCCCAGCATTTT.

This clone showed up just a few times. The chain employs TRBV6-8 and TRBJ2-3, with a tentative D call TRBD2 (6 bases). V gave up 4 bases and J gave up 0 bases, with 11 bases separating them. Germline CDR1 is MNHGY and CDR2 is SAAAGT. This CDR3 is built from 15 residues. The CDR3 bases are TGTGCCAGCAGTTCGGGACTTTCTAGCACAGATACGCAGTATTTT. Translating gives CASSSGLSSTDTQYF.